This T cell receptor beta chain was captured by sequencing in a study of memory CD4+ T cells and cytomegalovirus serostatus. Study-level information: Donors were healthy Belgian adults, under 10 CMV seropositive and approximately 25 seronegative.

Germline CDR1 MRHNA, CDR2 SNTAGT. The CDR3 has 13 residues. With 4 bases clipped from V and 6 bases from J, the junction kept 2 bases outside the gene matches. How the authors handled the data: After removing out-of-frame reads, around 2 million distinct TCRbeta sequences remained. Method: immunoSEQ multiplex PCR; TCRdb's copy keeps in-frame clones and lacks some. V and J calls and clone size come straight from that table; D and trimming were deduced from the DNA. The repertoire includes more than 45,000 clones, over 75% of them detected once, and roughly 0.8% sits in the top ten. Single viable CD3+CD4+CD8-CD45RO+ cells were sorted as the memory CD4+ T cells. After thawing, CD4+ T cells were positively selected. General study points: The CMV-associated TCR signature appears largely within the CD4+ memory repertoire.

This clone was seen only once. Its antigen is as yet unknown. This chain links TRBV6-4 with TRBJ1-5, with 8 bases identical to TRBD1. The TCR sequence derives from an adult in good health and CMV-seronegative. The sequenced sample was memory CD4+ T cells from blood. The CDR3 loop reads CASSGTGGQPQHF. CDR3 in DNA: TGTGCCAGCAGTGGCACAGGGGGTCAGCCCCAGCATTTT.